Listed below are T cell receptor beta chains from one sample, sequenced in a study of OX40 agonist ivuxolimab in advanced cancers. TCRdb's table, derived via immunoSEQ multiplex PCR, lists solely in-frame clones and lacks some. Of about 73,000 clones listed, 80% to 90% are singletons. This specimen was CD4+ or CD8+ T cells sorted from blood, taken in a trial of the OX40 agonist ivuxolimab. These receptors all come from an adult with an advanced solid tumor such as melanoma, head and neck, liver or kidney cancer. Both conserved end residues are part of each CDR3. Each record gives: J gene, V gene, clone size, CDR3 length, D gene, CDR3 protein, CDR3 DNA. The D gene is left open where the match is weak. Clone size is stated in some rows and not others, as once, few, many or a class when expanded.

TRBJ1-3 | TRBV5-1 | . | 15 | . | CASSLDGISGNTIYF | TGCGCCAGCAGCTTGGACGGGATCTCTGGAAACACCATATATTTT
TRBJ2-1 | TRBV2 | . | 14 | TRBD1 | CASRQGKGHNEQFF | TGTGCCAGCCGACAGGGGAAGGGGCACAATGAGCAGTTCTTC
TRBJ2-1 | TRBV7-9 | . | 14 | . | CASSYRALYNEQFF | TGTGCCAGCAGCTATCGGGCGCTCTACAATGAGCAGTTCTTC
TRBJ2-1 | TRBV2 | . | 15 | . | CASKQRLNSYNEQFF | TGTGCCAGCAAACAACGACTCAATTCCTACAATGAGCAGTTCTTC
TRBJ1-4 | TRBV18 | . | 16 | . | CASSQSVGTTNEKLFF | TGTGCCAGCTCCCAGAGCGTGGGGACGACTAATGAAAAACTGTTTTTT
TRBJ2-3 | TRBV5-4 | . | 13 | . | CASSLDSADTQYF | TGTGCCAGCAGCCTAGACAGTGCGGATACGCAGTATTTT
TRBJ1-3 | TRBV15 | . | 15 | TRBD1 | CATRGQGFAGNTIYF | TGTGCCACCAGGGGACAGGGTTTTGCCGGAAACACCATATATTTT
TRBJ2-1 | TRBV10-3 | . | 14 | . | CAIRGSDRPNEQFF | TGTGCCATCAGGGGGAGTGATCGGCCCAATGAGCAGTTCTTC
TRBJ1-5 | TRBV2 | . | 13 | TRBD1 | CATRGQPNQPQHF | TGTGCCACAAGGGGACAGCCAAATCAGCCCCAGCATTTT
TRBJ1-4 | TRBV29-1 | . | 14 | TRBD1 | CSVVGGTATEKLFF | TGCAGCGTTGTGGGGGGGACAGCAACTGAAAAACTGTTTTTT
TRBJ1-5 | TRBV7-2 | . | 13 | . | CASSAGSYQPQHF | TGTGCCAGCAGCGCTGGGTCCTATCAGCCCCAGCATTTT
TRBJ2-1 | TRBV7-3 | once | 16 | TRBD2 | CASSLRAGGGSNEQFF | TGTGCCAGCAGCTTAAGGGCGGGAGGAGGTAGCAATGAGCAGTTCTTC
TRBJ2-7 | TRBV7-2 | . | 17 | . | CASSLVGGHLSSYEQYF | TGTGCCAGCAGCTTAGTTGGGGGACATCTAAGCTCCTACGAGCAGTACTTC
TRBJ2-7 | TRBV10-3 | once | 16 | TRBD2 | CAISESTSGGLYEQYF | TGTGCCATCAGTGAGTCGACTAGCGGGGGGCTGTACGAGCAGTACTTC
TRBJ2-7 | TRBV21-1 | . | 13 | . | CASTRISSYEQYF | TGTGCCAGCACCCGGATAAGCTCCTACGAGCAGTACTTC
TRBJ1-6 | TRBV18 | . | 15 | . | CASSLNREQDSPLHF | TGTGCCAGCTCACTGAACAGGGAGCAGGATTCACCCCTCCACTTT
TRBJ1-2 | TRBV5-1 | . | 12 | . | CASSPEDYGYTF | TGCGCCAGCAGCCCCGAAGACTATGGCTACACCTTC
TRBJ2-7 | TRBV6-6 | once | 14 | . | CASSYGQFSYEQYF | TGTGCCAGCAGTTATGGACAGTTCTCCTACGAGCAGTACTTC
TRBJ1-2 | TRBV7-2 | . | 14 | . | CASSLAGGNYGYTF | TGTGCCAGCAGTTTGGCAGGAGGGAACTATGGCTACACCTTC
TRBJ2-7 | TRBV7-2 | . | 14 | . | CASLPTRTSYEQYF | TGTGCCAGCCTGCCGACCAGGACATCTTACGAGCAGTACTTC
TRBJ2-2 | TRBV1 | . | 16 | . | CTSSQARLIGTGELFF | TGCACCAGCAGCCAAGCTAGACTAATAGGGACCGGGGAGCTGTTTTTT
TRBJ2-2 | TRBV7-9 | . | 16 | . | CASSLPGPHFTGELFF | TGTGCCAGCAGCTTACCAGGACCTCACTTCACCGGGGAGCTGTTTTTT
TRBJ2-1 | TRBV16 | . | 11 | . | CASSQSRLQFF | TGTGCCAGCAGCCAATCTAGGCTTCAATTCTTC
TRBJ2-7 | TRBV11-2 | . | 15 | TRBD2 | CASSLGASGRPEQYF | TGTGCCAGCAGCTTAGGAGCTAGCGGGAGACCCGAGCAGTACTTC
TRBJ1-1 | TRBV4-3 | . | 15 | . | CASSQVDRMNTEAFF | TGCGCCAGCAGCCAAGTAGACAGGATGAACACTGAAGCTTTCTTT
TRBJ2-5 | TRBV12-5 | . | 16 | . | CASGLTLGGVPETQYF | TGTGCTAGTGGTTTAACCCTGGGTGGGGTTCCCGAGACCCAGTACTTC
TRBJ1-4 | TRBV5-6 | once | 14 | TRBD1 | CASFEQGSGEKLFF | TGTGCCAGCTTCGAACAGGGGTCAGGTGAAAAACTGTTTTTT
TRBJ1-2 | TRBV9 | . | 15 | TRBD1 | CASSVETGSSYGYTF | TGTGCCAGCAGCGTAGAGACAGGGAGCAGCTATGGCTACACCTTC
TRBJ1-1 | TRBV30 | few | 13 | . | CAGKMGSNTEAFF | TGTGCCGGTAAGATGGGCAGCAACACTGAAGCTTTCTTT
TRBJ2-2 | TRBV6-5 | once | 14 | . | CASSYDTDTGELFF | TGTGCCAGCAGTTACGACACCGACACCGGGGAGCTGTTTTTT
TRBJ2-3 | TRBV19 | . | 9 | . | CAMLDTQYF | TGTGCCATGTTAGATACGCAGTATTTT
TRBJ1-1 | TRBV4-2 | . | 17 | . | CASSQDTPVRPQIEAFF | TGTGCCAGCAGCCAAGATACCCCGGTCAGACCTCAGATAGAAGCTTTCTTT
TRBJ1-5 | TRBV4-3 | . | 16 | . | CASSQEFAGGNQPQHF | TGCGCCAGCAGCCAAGAGTTTGCAGGGGGCAATCAGCCCCAGCATTTT
TRBJ1-1 | TRBV9 | . | 14 | . | CASRRDAGGTEAFF | TGTGCCAGCAGACGGGACGCCGGAGGGACTGAAGCTTTCTTT
TRBJ1-2 | TRBV19 | . | 15 | . | CASSILPGASYGYTF | TGTGCCAGTAGTATATTGCCGGGGGCGAGCTATGGCTACACCTTC
TRBJ1-2 | TRBV5-4 | . | 14 | . | CASSSLEFPYGYTF | TGTGCCAGCAGCTCTCTCGAGTTTCCCTATGGCTACACCTTC
TRBJ2-3 | TRBV6-1 | . | 15 | . | CASSELAISTDTQYF | TGTGCCAGCAGTGAACTAGCGATCAGCACAGATACGCAGTATTTT
TRBJ2-4 | TRBV27 | . | 14 | TRBD2 | CASRTGGALNIQYF | TGTGCCAGCAGGACGGGGGGGGCTCTGAACATTCAGTACTTC
TRBJ1-2 | TRBV4-1 | . | 17 | . | CASSQGGGPLYNYGYTF | TGCGCCAGCAGCCAAGGAGGAGGGCCGTTGTACAACTATGGCTACACCTTC
TRBJ1-2 | TRBV19 | . | 13 | . | CASSIPHTGGYTF | TGTGCCAGTAGTATACCCCACACGGGGGGCTACACCTTC
TRBJ1-1 | TRBV4-3 | . | 15 | . | CASSQSGAQNTEAFF | TGCGCCAGCAGCCAGAGTGGGGCCCAGAACACTGAAGCTTTCTTT
TRBJ2-7 | TRBV28 | . | 14 | TRBD1 | CASRQGQGKNEQYF | TGTGCCAGCAGGCAGGGACAGGGGAAAAACGAGCAGTACTTC
TRBJ2-5 | TRBV5-4 | . | 14 | . | CASSLLGSDETQYF | TGTGCCAGCAGCTTGTTGGGTTCAGATGAGACCCAGTACTTC
TRBJ2-5 | TRBV4-2 | once | 18 | . | CASSQERGGRQHRGTQYF | TGTGCCAGCAGCCAAGAACGGGGAGGGAGGCAGCACAGGGGTACCCAGTACTTC
TRBJ2-7 | TRBV5-1 | . | 16 | TRBD1 | CASSWDGTGTFYEQYF | TGCGCCAGCAGCTGGGACGGGACAGGGACTTTCTACGAGCAGTACTTC
TRBJ1-5 | TRBV7-5 | . | 19 | . | CVRSFPGLPKGLAGQPQHF | TGTGTCAGAAGCTTCCCCGGTCTGCCGAAAGGTCTCGCGGGTCAGCCCCAGCATTTT
TRBJ2-1 | TRBV5-1 | . | 15 | TRBD2 | CASSLASGGGDEQFF | TGCGCCAGCAGCTTGGCTAGCGGGGGTGGGGATGAGCAGTTCTTC
TRBJ1-4 | TRBV29-1 | . | 13 | . | CSVEKPLGGKLFF | TGCAGCGTTGAAAAGCCGCTTGGTGGGAAACTGTTTTTT
TRBJ1-5 | TRBV18 | once | 18 | TRBD1 | CASSPPKRFAGGNWPQHF | TGTGCCAGCTCACCACCGAAAAGGTTCGCAGGGGGCAATTGGCCCCAGCATTTT
TRBJ2-1 | TRBV5-4 | . | 14 | TRBD1 | CASSGTGSLNEQFF | TGTGCCAGCTCCGGGACAGGGTCCCTCAATGAGCAGTTCTTC
TRBJ1-5 | TRBV7-2 | once | 15 | . | CASSPESGSNQPQHF | TGTGCCAGCAGCCCCGAATCAGGGAGCAATCAGCCCCAGCATTTT
TRBJ1-1 | TRBV5-1 | . | 14 | . | CASSSATGGSEAFF | TGCGCCAGCAGTTCCGCGACCGGAGGCTCTGAAGCTTTCTTT
TRBJ2-3 | TRBV5-1 | . | 19 | TRBD2 | CASTKQGLAGAGSTDTQYF | TGCGCCAGCACCAAACAGGGACTAGCGGGGGCCGGGAGCACAGATACGCAGTATTTT
TRBJ2-3 | TRBV27 | . | 18 | . | CASSLSNRVFFSTDTQYF | TGTGCCAGCAGTTTATCTAACAGGGTTTTCTTTAGCACAGATACGCAGTATTTT
TRBJ1-1 | TRBV5-1 | . | 14 | . | CASSTPSGSTEAFF | TGCGCCAGCAGTACCCCCAGCGGCAGCACTGAAGCTTTCTTT
TRBJ1-1 | TRBV19 | . | 15 | TRBD1 | CASIMTGGMNTEAFF | TGTGCCAGTATCATGACAGGGGGCATGAACACTGAAGCTTTCTTT
TRBJ2-7 | TRBV10-3 | medium-sized | 14 | TRBD1 | CAIGSGTGAYEQYF | TGTGCCATCGGCTCCGGGACAGGGGCCTACGAGCAGTACTTC
TRBJ2-2 | TRBV18 | . | 15 | TRBD1 | CASSPGQGSTGELFF | TGTGCCAGCTCGCCCGGACAGGGGAGCACCGGGGAGCTGTTTTTT
TRBJ1-2 | TRBV21-1 | . | 17 | . | CASRGVLGGGSHYGYTF | TGTGCCAGCAGAGGGGTGTTAGGAGGAGGATCCCACTATGGCTACACCTTC
TRBJ1-3 | TRBV11-2 | . | 16 | . | CASSLDGGGPGNTIYF | TGTGCCAGCAGCTTAGACGGGGGAGGGCCGGGAAACACCATATATTTT